The entry below gives a single T cell receptor beta chain sequence along with its context. Antigen: not known. The data originate from a study of glioma-infiltrating T cells. The germline CDR1 and CDR2 sequences are SGHRS and YFSETQ. This CDR3 has 14 residues. V lost 2 bases, J lost 2 bases, and 10 bases lay in between. Study findings and constraints: Tissue-blood divergence was below expectation in non-neoplastic patients, above in gliomas. Very few CDR3 sequences were shared between tissue and blood.

Using RNA template, CDR3s of TCR alpha and beta were amplified with iRepertoire arm-PCR. One-step reverse transcription and amplification started from approximately 100-400 ng of tissue mRNA or PBMC total RNA. TCRdb reanalysed the multiplex PCR reads using MiXCR and keeps one entry per CDR3 protein. The sample shows over 130,000 distinct CDR3 sequences, roughly two fifths of them seen only once. The J gene is TRBJ2-5, the V gene TRBV5-1; D unresolved. This TCR was recovered from a human donor with low-grade glioma or glioblastoma, undergoing nonglioma brain surgery, or in good health (not recorded which). Material for sequencing was glioma tissue, nonneoplastic brain tissue, or PBMCs (not recorded which). The CDR3 region has the DNA TGCGCCAGCAGCTTTCGAACAGCGCAAGAGACCCAGTACTTC. It codes for CASSFRTAQETQYF.